A selection of T cell receptor beta chains follows, all from one sample in a study of identical twins. One entry per CDR3 protein, called by TCRdb with MiXCR from the 5' RACE reads. This table holds approximately 1.8 million distinct CDR3 sequences, less than 35% found once. The sample was cord blood. The receptors stem from a newborn girl in good health. The CDR3 runs from the conserved cysteine through the conserved F or W. Each record gives: V gene, clone size, J gene, D gene, CDR3 protein, CDR3 DNA. D genes are given only for firm matches. Clone size is shown for a subset of rows, as once, few, many or a class of expanded clone.

TRBV6-6	few	TRBJ1-6	-	CASSKDGGRPPLHF	TGTGCCAGCTCTAAGGACGGGGGACGGCCACCCCTCCACTTT
TRBV7-2	-	TRBJ2-1	TRBD1	CASGSRQGYNEQFF	TGTGCCAGCGGCTCGAGACAGGGCTACAATGAGCAGTTCTTC
TRBV5-1	-	TRBJ2-3	-	CASSSPRFSSTDTQYF	TGCGCCAGCAGCTCCCCTAGATTCTCTAGCACAGATACGCAGTATTTT
TRBV3-1	-	TRBJ2-3	TRBD2	CASSQIGTSGSVDTQYF	TGTGCCAGCAGCCAAATAGGGACTAGCGGGAGCGTAGATACGCAGTATTTT
TRBV4-2	-	TRBJ1-5	TRBD1	CASSSGPGTGGSQPQHF	TGTGCCAGCAGCTCAGGTCCCGGGACAGGGGGGAGTCAGCCCCAGCATTTT
TRBV7-9	-	TRBJ2-1	-	CASSPRGIDEQFF	TGTGCCAGCAGCCCGAGGGGGATCGATGAGCAGTTCTTC
TRBV15	few	TRBJ2-7	TRBD2	CATSRDRGLATNNEQYF	TGTGCCACCAGCAGAGATCGGGGACTAGCGACCAACAATGAGCAGTACTTC
TRBV30	-	TRBJ1-1	-	CAWSEPYRVGTEAFF	TGTGCCTGGAGTGAACCCTACAGGGTTGGCACTGAAGCTTTCTTT
TRBV4-1	-	TRBJ2-2	-	CASSQGGQVPNTGELFF	TGCGCCAGCAGCCAAGGGGGTCAGGTCCCGAACACCGGGGAGCTGTTTTTT
TRBV4-1	-	TRBJ1-2	-	CAGSQDGWGARYGYTF	TGCGCCGGCAGCCAAGATGGATGGGGGGCGCGGTATGGCTACACCTTC
TRBV4-2	-	TRBJ2-7	TRBD2	CASSQGWASGKSYEQYF	TGTGCCAGCAGCCAAGGTTGGGCTAGCGGAAAGTCCTACGAGCAGTACTTC
TRBV29-1	many	TRBJ2-7	-	CSVVGGTLYEQYF	TGCAGCGTTGTAGGGGGGACCCTTTACGAGCAGTACTTC
TRBV7-2	few	TRBJ1-4	-	CASTRGSEKLFF	TGTGCCAGCACGAGAGGGAGTGAAAAACTGTTTTTT
TRBV28	many	TRBJ2-5	-	CASSPNVETQYF	TGTGCCAGCAGTCCTAACGTCGAGACCCAGTACTTC
TRBV28	-	TRBJ1-6	TRBD1	CASSLDRRNSPLHF	TGTGCCAGCAGTCTGGACAGGCGCAATTCACCCCTCCACTTT